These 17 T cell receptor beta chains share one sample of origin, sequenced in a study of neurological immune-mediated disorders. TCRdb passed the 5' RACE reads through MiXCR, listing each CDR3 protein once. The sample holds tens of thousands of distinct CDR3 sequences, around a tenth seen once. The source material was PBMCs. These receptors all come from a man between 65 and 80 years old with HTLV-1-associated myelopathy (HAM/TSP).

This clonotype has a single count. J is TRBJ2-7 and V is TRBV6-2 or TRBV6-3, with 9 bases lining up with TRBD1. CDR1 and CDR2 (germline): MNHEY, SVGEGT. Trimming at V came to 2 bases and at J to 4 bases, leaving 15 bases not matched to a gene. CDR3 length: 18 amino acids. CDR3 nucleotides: TGTGCCAGCAGTTACGGCGTCTCCGGGACAGGGTGGGTGTACGAGCAGTACTTC. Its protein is CASSYGVSGTGWVYEQYF.

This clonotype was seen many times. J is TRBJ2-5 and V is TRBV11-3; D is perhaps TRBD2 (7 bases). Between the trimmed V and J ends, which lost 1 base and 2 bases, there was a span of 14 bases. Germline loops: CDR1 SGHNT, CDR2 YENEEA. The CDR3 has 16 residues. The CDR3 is CASSLGLGGAQETQYF. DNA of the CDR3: TGTGCCAGCAGCTTAGGTCTGGGGGGGGCTCAAGAGACCCAGTACTTC.

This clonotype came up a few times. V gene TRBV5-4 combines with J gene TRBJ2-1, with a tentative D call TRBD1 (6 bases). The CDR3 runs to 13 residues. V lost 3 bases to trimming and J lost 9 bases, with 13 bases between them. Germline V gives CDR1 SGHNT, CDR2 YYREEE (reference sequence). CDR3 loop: CASSSTGYTEQFF. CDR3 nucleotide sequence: TGTGCCAGCAGCTCTACAGGGTATACTGAGCAGTTCTTC.

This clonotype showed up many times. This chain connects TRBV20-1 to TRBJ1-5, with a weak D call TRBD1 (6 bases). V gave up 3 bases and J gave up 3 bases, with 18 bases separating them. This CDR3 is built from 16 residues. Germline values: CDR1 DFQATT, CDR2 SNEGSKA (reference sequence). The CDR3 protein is CSARRRGRGINQPQHF. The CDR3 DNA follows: TGCAGTGCTAGGAGGCGCGGCAGGGGAATCAATCAGCCCCAGCATTTT.

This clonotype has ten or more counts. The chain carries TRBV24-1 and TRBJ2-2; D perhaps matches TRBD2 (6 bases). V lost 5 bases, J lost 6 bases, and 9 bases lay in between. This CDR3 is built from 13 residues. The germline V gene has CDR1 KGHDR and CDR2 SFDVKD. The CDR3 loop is CATSAGGPGELFF. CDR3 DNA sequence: TGTGCCACCAGTGCCGGGGGACCCGGGGAGCTGTTTTTT.

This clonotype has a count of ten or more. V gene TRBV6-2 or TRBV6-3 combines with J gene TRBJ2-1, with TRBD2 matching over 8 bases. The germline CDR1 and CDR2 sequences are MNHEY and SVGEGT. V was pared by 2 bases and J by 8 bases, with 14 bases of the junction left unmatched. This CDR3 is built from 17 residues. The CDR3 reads CASSYVPVQREIDEQFF. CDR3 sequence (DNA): TGTGCCAGCAGTTACGTCCCCGTTCAGCGGGAGATCGATGAGCAGTTCTTC.

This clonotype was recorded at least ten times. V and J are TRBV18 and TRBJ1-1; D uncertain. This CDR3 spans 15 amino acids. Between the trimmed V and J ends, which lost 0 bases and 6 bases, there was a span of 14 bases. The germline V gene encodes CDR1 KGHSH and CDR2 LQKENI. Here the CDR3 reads CASSPPAVVRPEAFF. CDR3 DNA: TGTGCCAGCTCACCACCGGCAGTCGTCAGACCTGAAGCTTTCTTT.

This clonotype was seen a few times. CDR3 DNA sequence: TGCAGTGCTACTCCACCGAGGGTGTCGGCCTACGAGCAGTACTTC. Amino acids: CSATPPRVSAYEQYF. The V gene is TRBV20-1, the J gene TRBJ2-7; possibly TRBD2 for D (5 bases). CDR1 DFQATT and CDR2 SNEGSKA come from the germline V gene (reference sequence). The CDR3 is 15 residues long. V shed 4 bases and J shed 2 bases, with 18 bases lying between them.

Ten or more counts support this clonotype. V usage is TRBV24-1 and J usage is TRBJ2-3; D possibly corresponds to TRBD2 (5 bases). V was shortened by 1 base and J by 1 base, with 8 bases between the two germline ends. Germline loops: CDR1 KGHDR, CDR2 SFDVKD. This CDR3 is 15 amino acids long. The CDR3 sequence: CATSDFRRGTDTQYF. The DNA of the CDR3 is TGTGCCACCAGTGATTTCCGGCGGGGCACAGATACGCAGTATTTT.

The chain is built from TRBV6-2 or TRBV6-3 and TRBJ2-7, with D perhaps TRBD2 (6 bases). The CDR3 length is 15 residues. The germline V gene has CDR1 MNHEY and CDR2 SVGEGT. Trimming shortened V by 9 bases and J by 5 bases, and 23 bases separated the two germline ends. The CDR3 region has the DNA TGTGCCAGTAGCCCCCATAGTATCGGGAGAGACGAGCAGTACTTC. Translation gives CASSPHSIGRDEQYF.

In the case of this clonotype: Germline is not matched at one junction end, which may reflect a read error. The CDR3 loop is CASSPAGGAEAYF. The CDR3, as DNA: TGCGCCAGCAGCCCCGCGGGGGGCGCTGAAGCTTACTTT. The rearrangement uses TRBV5-1 and TRBJ1-1, with D perhaps TRBD1 (6 bases). The V gene's germline CDR1 is SGHRS and CDR2 YFSETQ. The CDR3 sequence is 13 residues long. The full variable domain, with the rest looked up from reference TRBV5-1 and TRBJ1-1, is KAGVTQTPRYLIKTRGQQVTLSCSPISGHRSVSWYQQTPGQGLQFLFEYFSETQRNKGNFPGRFSGRQFSNSRSEMNVSTLELGDSALYLCASSPAGGAEAYFGQGTRLTVV.

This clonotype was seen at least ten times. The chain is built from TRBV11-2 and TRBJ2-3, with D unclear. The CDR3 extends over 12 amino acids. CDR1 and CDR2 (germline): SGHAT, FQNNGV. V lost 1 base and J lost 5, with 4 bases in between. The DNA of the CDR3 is TGTGCCAGCAGCTTAGCTAGAGATACGCAGTATTTT. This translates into CASSLARDTQYF. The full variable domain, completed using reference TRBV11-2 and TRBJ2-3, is EAGVAQSPRYKIIEKRQSVAFWCNPISGHATLYWYQQILGQGPKLLIQFQNNGVVDDSQLPKDRFSAERLKGVDSTLKIQPAKLEDSAVYLCASSLARDTQYFGPGTRLTVL.

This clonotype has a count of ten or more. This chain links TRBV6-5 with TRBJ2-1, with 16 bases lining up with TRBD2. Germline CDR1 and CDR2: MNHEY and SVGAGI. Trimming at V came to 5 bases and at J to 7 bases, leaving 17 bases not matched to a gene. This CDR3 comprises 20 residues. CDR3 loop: CASSHFSGTSGRALLNEQFF. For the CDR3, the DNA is TGTGCCAGCAGTCACTTCTCCGGGACTAGCGGGAGGGCTCTTCTTAATGAGCAGTTCTTC.

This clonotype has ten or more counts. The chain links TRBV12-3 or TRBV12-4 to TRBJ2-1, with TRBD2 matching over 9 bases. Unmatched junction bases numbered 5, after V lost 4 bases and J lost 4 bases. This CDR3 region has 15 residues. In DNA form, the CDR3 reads TGTGCCAGCAGTTCATGGACTAGCGAATACAATGAGCAGTTCTTC. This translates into CASSSWTSEYNEQFF.

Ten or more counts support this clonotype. The chain's CDR3 is CASSFDNEQFF. The CDR3 bases are TGTGCCAGCAGCTTTGACAATGAGCAGTTCTTC. The chain couples TRBV7-6 to TRBJ2-1, with D hard to call. The CDR3 loop spans 11 amino acids. V lost 3 bases and J lost 5, with 2 bases in between. Germline V gene lookup returns CDR1 SGHVS and CDR2 FNYEAQ.

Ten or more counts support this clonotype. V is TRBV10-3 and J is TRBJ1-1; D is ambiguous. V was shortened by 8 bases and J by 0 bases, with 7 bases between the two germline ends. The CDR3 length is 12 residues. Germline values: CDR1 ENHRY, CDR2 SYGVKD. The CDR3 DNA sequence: TGTGCCATCCGGGATATGAACACTGAAGCTTTCTTT. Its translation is CAIRDMNTEAFF.

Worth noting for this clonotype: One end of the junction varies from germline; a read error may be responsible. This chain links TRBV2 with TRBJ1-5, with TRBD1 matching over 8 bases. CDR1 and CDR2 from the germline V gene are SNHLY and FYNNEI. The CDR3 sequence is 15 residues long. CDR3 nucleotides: TGTGCCAGCAGTGAAAGAGGACAGGGTTTACAGTCCCAACATTTT. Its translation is CASSERGQGLQSQHF.